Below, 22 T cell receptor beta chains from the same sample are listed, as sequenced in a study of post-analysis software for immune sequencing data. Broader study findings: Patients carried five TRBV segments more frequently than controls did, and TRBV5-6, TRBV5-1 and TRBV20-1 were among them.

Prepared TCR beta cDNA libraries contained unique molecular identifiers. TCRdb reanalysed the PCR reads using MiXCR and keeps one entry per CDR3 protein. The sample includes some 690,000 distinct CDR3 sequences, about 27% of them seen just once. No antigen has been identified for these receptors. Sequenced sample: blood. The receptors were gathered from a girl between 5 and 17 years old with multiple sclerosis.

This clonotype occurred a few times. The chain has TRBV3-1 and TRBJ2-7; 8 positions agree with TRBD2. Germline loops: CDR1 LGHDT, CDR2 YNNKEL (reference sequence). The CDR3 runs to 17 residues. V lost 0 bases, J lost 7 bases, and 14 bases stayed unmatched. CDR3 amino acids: CASSQDFERELPGEQYF. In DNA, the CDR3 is TGTGCCAGCAGCCAAGACTTCGAGCGGGAGCTGCCTGGAGAGCAGTACTTC.

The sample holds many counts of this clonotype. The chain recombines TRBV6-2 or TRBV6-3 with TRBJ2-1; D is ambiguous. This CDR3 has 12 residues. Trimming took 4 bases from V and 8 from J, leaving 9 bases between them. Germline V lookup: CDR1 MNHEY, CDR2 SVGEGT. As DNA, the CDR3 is TGTGCCAGCAGTTCCCTAAGTTATGAGCAGTTCTTC. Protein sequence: CASSSLSYEQFF.

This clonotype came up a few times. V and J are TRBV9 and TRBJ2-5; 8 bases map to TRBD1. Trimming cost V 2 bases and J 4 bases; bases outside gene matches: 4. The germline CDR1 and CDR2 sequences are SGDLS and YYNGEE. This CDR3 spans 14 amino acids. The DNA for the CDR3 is TGTGCCAGCAGCGTCCGGACAGGGCTAGAGACCCAGTACTTC. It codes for CASSVRTGLETQYF.

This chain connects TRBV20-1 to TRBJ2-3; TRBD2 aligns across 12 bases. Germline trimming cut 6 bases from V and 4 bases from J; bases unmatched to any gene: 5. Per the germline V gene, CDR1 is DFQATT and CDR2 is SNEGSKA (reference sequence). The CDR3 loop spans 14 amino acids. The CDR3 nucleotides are TGCAGTGCGAGACTAGCGGGAGTGGCAGATACGCAGTATTTT. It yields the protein CSARLAGVADTQYF.

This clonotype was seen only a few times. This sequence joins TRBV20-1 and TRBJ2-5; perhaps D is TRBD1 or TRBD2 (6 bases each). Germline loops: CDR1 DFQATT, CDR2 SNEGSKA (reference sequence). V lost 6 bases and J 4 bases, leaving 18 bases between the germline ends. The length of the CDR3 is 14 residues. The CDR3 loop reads CSAGRLEGGETQYF. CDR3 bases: TGCAGTGCCGGGCGGCTAGAGGGGGGAGAGACCCAGTACTTC.

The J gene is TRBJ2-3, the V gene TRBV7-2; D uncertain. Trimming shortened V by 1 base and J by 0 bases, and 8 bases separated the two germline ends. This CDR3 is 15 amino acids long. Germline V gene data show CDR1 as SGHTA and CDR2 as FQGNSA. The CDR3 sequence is CASSLGFPSTDTQYF. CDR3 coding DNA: TGTGCCAGCAGCTTAGGATTTCCTAGCACAGATACGCAGTATTTT. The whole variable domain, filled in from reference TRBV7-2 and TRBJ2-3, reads GAGVSQSPSNKVTEKGKDVELRCDPISGHTALYWYRQSLGQGLEFLIYFQGNSAPDKSGLPSDRFSAERTGGSVSTLTIQRTQQEDSAVYLCASSLGFPSTDTQYFGPGTRLTVL.

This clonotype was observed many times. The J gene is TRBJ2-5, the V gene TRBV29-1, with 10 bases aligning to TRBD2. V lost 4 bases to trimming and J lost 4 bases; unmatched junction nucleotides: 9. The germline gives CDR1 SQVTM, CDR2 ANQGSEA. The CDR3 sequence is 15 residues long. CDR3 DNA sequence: TGCAGCGTTGGACTTCTAGCGGGAGTAGGAGAGACCCAGTACTTC. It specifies CSVGLLAGVGETQYF.

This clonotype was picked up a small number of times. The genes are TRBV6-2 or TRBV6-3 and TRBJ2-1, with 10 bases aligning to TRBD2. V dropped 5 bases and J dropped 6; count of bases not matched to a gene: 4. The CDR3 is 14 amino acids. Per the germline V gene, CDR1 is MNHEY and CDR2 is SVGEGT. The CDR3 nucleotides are TGTGCCAGCAGTAAAGCGGGAGGGGGCAATGAGCAGTTCTTC. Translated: CASSKAGGGNEQFF.

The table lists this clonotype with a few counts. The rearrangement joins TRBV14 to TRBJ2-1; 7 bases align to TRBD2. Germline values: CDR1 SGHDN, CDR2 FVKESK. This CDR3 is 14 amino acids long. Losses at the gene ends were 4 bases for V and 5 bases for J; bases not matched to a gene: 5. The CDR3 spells CASSLRGIHNEQFF. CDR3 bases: TGTGCCAGCAGCCTGCGGGGGATACACAATGAGCAGTTCTTC.

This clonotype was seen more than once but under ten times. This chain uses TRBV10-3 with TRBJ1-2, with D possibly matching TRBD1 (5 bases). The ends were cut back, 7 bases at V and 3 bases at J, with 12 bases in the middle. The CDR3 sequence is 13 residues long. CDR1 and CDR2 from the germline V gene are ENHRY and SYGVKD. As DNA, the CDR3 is TGTGCCATCACGCCAGGGTCGGACTATGGCTACACCTTC. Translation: CAITPGSDYGYTF.

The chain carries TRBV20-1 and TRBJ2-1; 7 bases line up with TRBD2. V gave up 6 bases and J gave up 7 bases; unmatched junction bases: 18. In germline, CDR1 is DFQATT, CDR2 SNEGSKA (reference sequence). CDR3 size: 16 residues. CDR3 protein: CSAQSLRRERGNEQFF. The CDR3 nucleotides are TGCAGTGCCCAATCCTTACGGCGGGAGAGGGGTAATGAGCAGTTCTTC.

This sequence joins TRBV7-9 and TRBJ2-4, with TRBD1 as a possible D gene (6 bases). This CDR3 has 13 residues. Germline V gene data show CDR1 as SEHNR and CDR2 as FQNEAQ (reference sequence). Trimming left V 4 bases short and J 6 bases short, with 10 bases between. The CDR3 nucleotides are TGTGCCAGCAGCTCCCGGGACACAAACATTCAGTACTTC. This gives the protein CASSSRDTNIQYF.

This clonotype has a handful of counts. DNA for the CDR3: TGCGCCAGCAGCCAAGTGCAGGGGCATAATTCACCCCTCCACTTT. This codes for CASSQVQGHNSPLHF. The chain links TRBV4-1 to TRBJ1-6; D perhaps matches TRBD1 (6 bases). CDR1 is MGHRA, CDR2 YSYEKL, per germline. V was pared by 1 base and J by 5 bases, with 9 bases between. This CDR3 comprises 15 residues.

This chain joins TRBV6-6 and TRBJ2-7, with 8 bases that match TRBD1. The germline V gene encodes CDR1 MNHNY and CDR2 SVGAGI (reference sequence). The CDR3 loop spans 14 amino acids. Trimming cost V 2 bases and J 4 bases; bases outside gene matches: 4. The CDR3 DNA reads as TGTGCCAGCAGTTACGGCAGGGGGCTATACGAGCAGTACTTC. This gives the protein CASSYGRGLYEQYF.

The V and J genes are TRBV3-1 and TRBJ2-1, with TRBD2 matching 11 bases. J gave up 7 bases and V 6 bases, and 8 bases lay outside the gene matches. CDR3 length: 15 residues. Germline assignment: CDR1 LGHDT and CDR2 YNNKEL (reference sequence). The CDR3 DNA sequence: TGTGCCAGCAGTCCGTTAGCGGGGGGGGTAAATGAGCAGTTCTTC. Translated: CASSPLAGGVNEQFF.

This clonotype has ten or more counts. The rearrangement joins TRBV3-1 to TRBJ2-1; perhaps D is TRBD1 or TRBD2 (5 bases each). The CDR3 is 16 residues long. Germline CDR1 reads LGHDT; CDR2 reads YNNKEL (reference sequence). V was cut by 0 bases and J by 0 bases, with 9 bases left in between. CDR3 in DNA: TGTGCCAGCAGCCAAGATTCAGGGAGCTCCTACAATGAGCAGTTCTTC. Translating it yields CASSQDSGSSYNEQFF.

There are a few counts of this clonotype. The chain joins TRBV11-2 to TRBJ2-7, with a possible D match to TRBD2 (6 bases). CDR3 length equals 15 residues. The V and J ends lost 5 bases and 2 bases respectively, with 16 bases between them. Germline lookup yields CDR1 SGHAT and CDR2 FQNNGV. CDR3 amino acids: CASSLGLTNPYEQYF. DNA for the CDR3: TGTGCCAGCAGCCTCGGACTAACGAACCCCTACGAGCAGTACTTC.

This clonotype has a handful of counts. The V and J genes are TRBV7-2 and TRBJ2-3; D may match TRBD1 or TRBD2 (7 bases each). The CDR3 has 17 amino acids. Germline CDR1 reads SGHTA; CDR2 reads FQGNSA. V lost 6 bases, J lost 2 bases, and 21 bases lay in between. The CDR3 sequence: CASSQGGGWRLTDTQYF. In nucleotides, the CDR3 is TGTGCCAGCAGTCAGGGGGGGGGTTGGAGACTCACAGATACGCAGTATTTT.

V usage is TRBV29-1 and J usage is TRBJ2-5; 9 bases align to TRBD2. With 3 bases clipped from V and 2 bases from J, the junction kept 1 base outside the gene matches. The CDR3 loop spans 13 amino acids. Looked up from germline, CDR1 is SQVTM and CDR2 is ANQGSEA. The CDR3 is CSVDTSGQETQYF. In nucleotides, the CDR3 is TGCAGCGTTGATACTAGCGGGCAAGAGACCCAGTACTTC.

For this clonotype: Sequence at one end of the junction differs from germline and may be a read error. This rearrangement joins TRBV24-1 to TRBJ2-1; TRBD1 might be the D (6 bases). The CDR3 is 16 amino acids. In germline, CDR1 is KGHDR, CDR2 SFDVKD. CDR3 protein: CAASDPQGTPYNEQFF. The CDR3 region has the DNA TGTGCCGCCAGTGACCCCCAGGGGACCCCCTACAATGAGCAGTTCTTC.

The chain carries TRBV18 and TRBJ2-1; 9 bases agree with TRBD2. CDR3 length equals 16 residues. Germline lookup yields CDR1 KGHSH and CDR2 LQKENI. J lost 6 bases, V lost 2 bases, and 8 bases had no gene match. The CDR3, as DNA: TGTGCCAGCTCACCAACGATTAGCGGGAGAGGCAATGAGCAGTTCTTC. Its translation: CASSPTISGRGNEQFF.

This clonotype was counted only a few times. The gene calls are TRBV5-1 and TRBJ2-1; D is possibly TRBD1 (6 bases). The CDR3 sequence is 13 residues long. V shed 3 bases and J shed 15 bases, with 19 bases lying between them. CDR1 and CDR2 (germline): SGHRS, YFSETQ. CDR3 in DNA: TGCGCCAGCAGCTCGAGGGTACAGGGAGATTGGTTCTTC. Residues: CASSSRVQGDWFF.